A single sample is the source of the 16 T cell receptor beta chains below, sequenced in a study of shared clonotypes between healthy human individuals. Some clones are missing from TCRdb's copy, which holds only in-frame ones; the method was immunoSEQ multiplex PCR. The sample has approximately 1.4 million clones; 98% are singletons. Sequenced sample: naive CD4+ T cells sorted from blood. Subset specified: CD45RA+ positively selected. The receptors shown here come from a man under 40 in good health.

This chain joins TRBV7-9 and TRBJ2-7; 12 nucleotides line up with TRBD1. This CDR3 has 16 amino acids. The junction had 9 bases not matched to a gene; V was cut back by 5 bases and J by 4 bases. Germline assignment: CDR1 SEHNR and CDR2 FQNEAQ (reference sequence). This CDR3 reads CASSPRGTGGLYEQYF. Here the CDR3 DNA reads TGTGCCAGCAGCCCCCGTGGGACAGGGGGCCTTTACGAGCAGTACTTC.

The V and J genes are TRBV19 and TRBJ2-3, with D perhaps matching TRBD1 or TRBD2 (5 bases each). V was pared by 5 bases and J by 5 bases, with 14 bases between. Germline V gene lookup returns CDR1 LNHDA and CDR2 SQIVND (reference sequence). The CDR3 has 14 residues. CDR3 protein: CASSSGLSVDTQYF. The CDR3 DNA follows: TGTGCCAGTAGTTCGGGGCTAAGCGTAGATACGCAGTATTTT.

The rearrangement uses TRBV5-4 and TRBJ2-7, with D hard to call. Germline CDR1 is SGHNT and CDR2 is YYREEE (reference sequence). CDR3 size: 14 residues. Trimming removed 0 bases from V and 3 bases from J, with 10 bases in between. CDR3 amino acids: CASSLEQPGYEQYF. CDR3 nucleotides: TGTGCCAGCAGCTTGGAACAGCCGGGCTACGAGCAGTACTTC. Drawing the rest from reference TRBV5-4 and TRBJ2-7, the complete variable domain is ETGVTQSPTHLIKTRGQQVTLRCSSQSGHNTVSWYQQALGQGPQFIFQYYREEENGRGNFPPRFSGLQFPNYSSELNVNALELDDSALYLCASSLEQPGYEQYFGPGTRLTVT.

The chain carries TRBV19 and TRBJ1-2; TRBD1 might be the D (5 bases). CDR1 and CDR2 from the germline V gene are LNHDA and SQIVND (reference sequence). V lost 7 bases and J 5 bases, leaving 14 bases between the germline ends. There are 13 residues in the CDR3. Written as DNA, the CDR3 is TGTGCCAGTACCCTAGGGACCCTGTATGGCTACACCTTC. This sequence encodes CASTLGTLYGYTF.

The genes are TRBV5-1 and TRBJ2-1, with D perhaps assigned TRBD1 or TRBD2 (5 bases each). This CDR3 comprises 14 residues. Between the trimmed V and J ends, which lost 6 bases and 5 bases, there was a span of 15 bases. Germline assignment: CDR1 SGHRS and CDR2 YFSETQ. The CDR3 DNA follows: TGCGCCAGCACCCGGAGGCAGGGCCACAATGAGCAGTTCTTC. It specifies CASTRRQGHNEQFF.

This clone was seen once. V gene TRBV10-2 combines with J gene TRBJ1-4; no clear D gene. V was shortened by 4 bases and J by 5 bases, with 11 bases between the two germline ends. Germline assignment: CDR1 WSHSY and CDR2 SAAADI. This CDR3 comprises 14 residues. As DNA, the CDR3 is TGCGCCAGCAGTGTGGGCAGCTCCAATGAAAAACTGTTTTTT. Protein product: CASSVGSSNEKLFF.

The rearrangement links TRBV9 to TRBJ2-7, with TRBD1 identical over 10 bases. Germline values: CDR1 SGDLS, CDR2 YYNGEE. V lost 3 bases to trimming and J lost 5 bases; unmatched junction nucleotides: 8. CDR3 size: 15 residues. The CDR3 sequence is CASSGPPGQGNEQYF. CDR3 nucleotides: TGTGCCAGCAGCGGGCCCCCGGGACAGGGGAACGAGCAGTACTTC. The full variable domain, its missing parts supplied by reference TRBV9 and TRBJ2-7, is DSGVTQTPKHLITATGQRVTLRCSPRSGDLSVYWYQQSLDQGLQFLIQYYNGEERAKGNILERFSAQQFPDLHSELNLSSLELGDSALYFCASSGPPGQGNEQYFGPGTRLTVT.

The chain combines TRBV2 with TRBJ2-2; 8 nucleotides agree with TRBD2. Looked up from germline, CDR1 is SNHLY and CDR2 is FYNNEI. With 5 bases clipped from V and 3 bases from J, the junction kept 2 bases outside the gene matches. The CDR3 length is 14 residues. The DNA of the CDR3 is TGTGCCAGCAGTCGGGAGGGGTACACCGGGGAGCTGTTTTTT. Encoded protein: CASSREGYTGELFF.

As for this clone: Other DNA sequences from this sample encode an identical CDR3 as well. The chain couples TRBV18 to TRBJ2-3; 11 nucleotides agree with TRBD2. Trimming took 6 bases from V and 5 from J; bases not matched to a gene: 4. This CDR3 has 14 amino acids. The V gene's germline CDR1 is KGHSH and CDR2 LQKENI. The CDR3 nucleotides are TGTGCCAGCTCGCCCCTAGCGGGAGGAGATACGCAGTATTTT. This encodes CASSPLAGGDTQYF.

This clone was seen once. The CDR3 coding sequence is TGTGCCAGCAGCCACCGACCGTCCCACGAGCAGTACTTC. Encoded protein: CASSHRPSHEQYF. V usage is TRBV6-5 and J usage is TRBJ2-7; D is ambiguous. The germline CDR1 and CDR2 sequences are MNHEY and SVGAGI. The CDR3 extends over 13 amino acids. V was clipped by 6 bases and J by 5 bases, with 14 bases between them.

V usage is TRBV7-9 and J usage is TRBJ1-1; tentatively, D is TRBD1 (6 bases). The germline gives CDR1 SEHNR, CDR2 FQNEAQ (reference sequence). V was cut by 0 bases and J by 0 bases, with 20 bases left in between. The CDR3 is made up of 19 amino acids. Written as DNA, the CDR3 is TGTGCCAGCAGCTTAGCCCTGGGCAGGGGCCGGTCGTTGAACACTGAAGCTTTCTTT. It encodes CASSLALGRGRSLNTEAFF.

The chain joins TRBV5-4 to TRBJ2-2; TRBD2 agrees at 14 bases. The CDR3 sequence is 16 residues long. Germline lookup yields CDR1 SGHNT and CDR2 YYREEE (reference sequence). With 3 bases clipped from V and 3 bases from J, the junction kept 1 base outside the gene matches. The CDR3 loop reads CASSSGLAGDTGELFF. CDR3 bases: TGTGCCAGCAGCTCGGGACTAGCGGGAGACACCGGGGAGCTGTTTTTT.

The chain recombines TRBV19 with TRBJ2-6; possibly TRBD1 for D (5 bases). The CDR3 is 16 residues long. Germline V gives CDR1 LNHDA, CDR2 SQIVND (reference sequence). V lost 2 bases to trimming and J lost 0 bases, with 8 bases between them. CDR3 in amino acids: CASSIQGNSGANVLTF. The CDR3 DNA reads as TGTGCCAGTAGTATACAGGGAAACTCTGGGGCCAACGTCCTGACTTTC.

This chain uses TRBV7-6 with TRBJ2-7; TRBD2 aligns across 7 bases. This CDR3 region has 15 residues. CDR1 and CDR2 from the germline V gene are SGHVS and FNYEAQ. V dropped 4 bases and J dropped 0; count of bases not matched to a gene: 6. Here the CDR3 reads CASSSGTTSSYEQYF. The CDR3 DNA sequence: TGTGCCAGCAGCTCCGGGACTACGAGCTCCTACGAGCAGTACTTC.

The J gene is TRBJ2-7, the V gene TRBV19; possibly TRBD2 for D (6 bases). The CDR3 spans 14 residues. The V and J ends lost 3 bases and 2 bases respectively, with 11 bases between them. Per germline, CDR1 LNHDA and CDR2 SQIVND (reference sequence). In nucleotides, the CDR3 is TGTGCCAGTAGTATCGGCGGGAACGCCTACGAGCAGTACTTC. Residues: CASSIGGNAYEQYF.

The chain combines TRBV10-1 with TRBJ1-4, with D uncertain. The CDR3 loop spans 13 amino acids. Trimming shortened V by 5 bases and J by 8 bases, and 12 bases separated the two germline ends. Germline CDR1 reads WNHNN; CDR2 reads SYGVQD (reference sequence). The CDR3 protein is CASSMGPGEKLFF. Here the CDR3 DNA reads TGCGCCAGCAGTATGGGCCCGGGGGAAAAACTGTTTTTT.